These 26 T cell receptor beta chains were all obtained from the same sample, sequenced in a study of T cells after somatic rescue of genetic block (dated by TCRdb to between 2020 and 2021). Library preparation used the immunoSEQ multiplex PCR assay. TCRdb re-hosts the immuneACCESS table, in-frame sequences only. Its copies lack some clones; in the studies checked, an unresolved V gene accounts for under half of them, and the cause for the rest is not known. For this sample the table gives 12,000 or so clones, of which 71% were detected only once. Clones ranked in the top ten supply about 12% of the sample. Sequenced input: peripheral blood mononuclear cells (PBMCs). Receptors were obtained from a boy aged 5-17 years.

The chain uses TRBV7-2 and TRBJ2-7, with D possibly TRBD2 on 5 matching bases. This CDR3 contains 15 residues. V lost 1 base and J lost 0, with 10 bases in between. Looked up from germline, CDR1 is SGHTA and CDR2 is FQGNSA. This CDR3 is CASSLGGFSSYEQYF. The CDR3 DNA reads TGTGCCAGCAGCTTAGGCGGGTTTAGCTCCTACGAGCAGTACTTC.

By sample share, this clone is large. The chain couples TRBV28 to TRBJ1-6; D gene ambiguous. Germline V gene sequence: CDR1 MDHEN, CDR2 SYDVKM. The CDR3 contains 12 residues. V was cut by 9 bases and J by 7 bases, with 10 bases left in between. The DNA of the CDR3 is TGTGCCAGTTCCGCGGGGAATTCACCCCTCCACTTT. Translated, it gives CASSAGNSPLHF.

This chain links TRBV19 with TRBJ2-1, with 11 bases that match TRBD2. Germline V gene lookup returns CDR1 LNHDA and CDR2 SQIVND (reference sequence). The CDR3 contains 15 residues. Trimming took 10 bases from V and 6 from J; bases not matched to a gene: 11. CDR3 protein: CATSVLAGEGNEQFF. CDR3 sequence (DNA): TGTGCCACTTCCGTACTAGCGGGAGAGGGCAATGAGCAGTTCTTC.

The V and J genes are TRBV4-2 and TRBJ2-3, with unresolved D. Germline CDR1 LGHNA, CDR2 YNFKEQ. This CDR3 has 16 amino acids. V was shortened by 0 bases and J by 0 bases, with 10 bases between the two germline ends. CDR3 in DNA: TGTGCCAGCAGCCAAGATCGAGCTTCTAGCACAGATACGCAGTATTTT. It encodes CASSQDRASSTDTQYF.

The CDR3 here is CASRLDWGAREAFF. Here the CDR3 DNA reads TGTGCCAGCAGACTAGACTGGGGGGCTAGGGAAGCTTTCTTT. This chain connects TRBV6-1 to TRBJ1-1; weak D call: TRBD1 (6 bases). The germline V gene encodes CDR1 MNHNS and CDR2 SASEGT. Between the trimmed V and J ends, which lost 6 bases and 8 bases, there was a span of 19 bases. CDR3 length equals 14 residues.

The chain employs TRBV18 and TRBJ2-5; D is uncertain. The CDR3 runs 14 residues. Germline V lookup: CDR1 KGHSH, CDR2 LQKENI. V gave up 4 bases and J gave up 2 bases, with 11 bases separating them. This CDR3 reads CASSLAGPQETQYF. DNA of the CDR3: TGTGCCAGCTCACTCGCCGGGCCTCAAGAGACCCAGTACTTC.

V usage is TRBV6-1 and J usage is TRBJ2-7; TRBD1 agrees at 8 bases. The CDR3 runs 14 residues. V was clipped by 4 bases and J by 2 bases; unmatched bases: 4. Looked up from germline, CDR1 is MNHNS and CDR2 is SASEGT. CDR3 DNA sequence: TGTGCCAGCAGTGGGGGGACAGGAGCCTACGAGCAGTACTTC. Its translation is CASSGGTGAYEQYF.

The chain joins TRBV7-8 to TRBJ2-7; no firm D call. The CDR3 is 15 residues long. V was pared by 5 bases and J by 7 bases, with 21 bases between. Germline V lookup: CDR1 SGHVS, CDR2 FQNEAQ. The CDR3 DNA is TGTGCCAGCAGCCAATACGTCCGGCCCTCTGGGGAGCAGTACTTC. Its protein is CASSQYVRPSGEQYF.

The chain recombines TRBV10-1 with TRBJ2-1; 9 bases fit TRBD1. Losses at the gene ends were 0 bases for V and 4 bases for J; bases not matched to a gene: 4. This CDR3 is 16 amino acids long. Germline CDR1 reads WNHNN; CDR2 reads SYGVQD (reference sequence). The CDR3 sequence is CASSESGQGAYNEQFF. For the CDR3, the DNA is TGCGCCAGCAGTGAGTCGGGACAGGGTGCATACAATGAGCAGTTCTTC.

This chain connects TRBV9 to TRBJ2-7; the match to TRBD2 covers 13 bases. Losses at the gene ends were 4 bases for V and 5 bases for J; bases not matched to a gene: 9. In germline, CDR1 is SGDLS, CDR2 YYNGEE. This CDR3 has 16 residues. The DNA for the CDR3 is TGTGCCAGCAGCCCCCGGACTAGCGGGAGTCCCCACGAGCAGTACTTC. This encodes CASSPRTSGSPHEQYF.

The CDR3 protein is CASSLIQGPLYEQYF. CDR3 DNA sequence: TGTGCCAGCAGCTTAATACAGGGGCCCCTCTACGAGCAGTACTTC. The rearrangement joins TRBV7-3 to TRBJ2-7; 7 bases match TRBD1. V lost 1 base to trimming and J lost 3 bases; unmatched junction nucleotides: 6. The CDR3 runs 15 residues. Germline CDR1 SGHTA, CDR2 FQGTGA.

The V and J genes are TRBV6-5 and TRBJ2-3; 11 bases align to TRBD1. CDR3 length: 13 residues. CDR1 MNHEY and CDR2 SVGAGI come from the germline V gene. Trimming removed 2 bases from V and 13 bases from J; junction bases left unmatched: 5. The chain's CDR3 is CASSYGWTGGKYF. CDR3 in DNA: TGTGCCAGCAGTTACGGGTGGACAGGGGGCAAGTATTTT.

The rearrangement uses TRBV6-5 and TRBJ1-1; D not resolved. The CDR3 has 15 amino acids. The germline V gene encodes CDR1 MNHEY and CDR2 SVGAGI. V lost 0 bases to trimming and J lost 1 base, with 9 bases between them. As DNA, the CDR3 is TGTGCCAGCAGTTACTCGGGTCAGCCGAACACTGAAGCTTTCTTT. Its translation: CASSYSGQPNTEAFF.

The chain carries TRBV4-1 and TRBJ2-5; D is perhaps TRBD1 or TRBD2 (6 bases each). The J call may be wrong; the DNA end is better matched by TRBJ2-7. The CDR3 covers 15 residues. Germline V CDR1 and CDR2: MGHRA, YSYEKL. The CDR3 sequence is CASSLGRTATYEQYF. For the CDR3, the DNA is TGCGCCAGCAGCCTGGGGAGGACAGCCACCTACGAGCAGTACTTC.

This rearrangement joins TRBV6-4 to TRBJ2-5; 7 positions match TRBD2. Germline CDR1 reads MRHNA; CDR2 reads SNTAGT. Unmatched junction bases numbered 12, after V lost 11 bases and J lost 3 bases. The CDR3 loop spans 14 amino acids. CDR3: CAGLTGLGEETQYF. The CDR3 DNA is TGTGCCGGACTTACTGGACTAGGTGAAGAGACCCAGTACTTC.

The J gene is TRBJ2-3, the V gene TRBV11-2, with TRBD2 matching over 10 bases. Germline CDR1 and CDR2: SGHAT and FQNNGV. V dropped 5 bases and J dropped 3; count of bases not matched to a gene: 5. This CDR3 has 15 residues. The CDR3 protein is CASSLTSGATDTQYF. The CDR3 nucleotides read TGTGCCAGCAGCCTCACTAGCGGGGCAACAGATACGCAGTATTTT.

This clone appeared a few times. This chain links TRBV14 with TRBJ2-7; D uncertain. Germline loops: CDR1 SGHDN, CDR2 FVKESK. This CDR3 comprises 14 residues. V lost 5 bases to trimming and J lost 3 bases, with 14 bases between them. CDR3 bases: TGTGCCAGCAGCTCCGGGTCCCAAGACTACGAGCAGTACTTC. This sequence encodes CASSSGSQDYEQYF.

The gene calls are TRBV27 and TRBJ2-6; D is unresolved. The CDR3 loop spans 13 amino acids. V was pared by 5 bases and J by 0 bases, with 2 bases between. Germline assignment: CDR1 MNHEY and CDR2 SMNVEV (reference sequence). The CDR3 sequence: CASSVSGANVLTF. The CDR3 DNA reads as TGTGCCAGCAGTGTCTCTGGGGCCAACGTCCTGACTTTC.

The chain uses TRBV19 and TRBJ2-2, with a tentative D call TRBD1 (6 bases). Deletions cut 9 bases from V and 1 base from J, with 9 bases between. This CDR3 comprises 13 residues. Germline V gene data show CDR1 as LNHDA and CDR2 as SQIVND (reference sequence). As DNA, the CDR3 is TGTGCCAGCTGGACAGTGAACACCGGGGAGCTGTTTTTT. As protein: CASWTVNTGELFF.

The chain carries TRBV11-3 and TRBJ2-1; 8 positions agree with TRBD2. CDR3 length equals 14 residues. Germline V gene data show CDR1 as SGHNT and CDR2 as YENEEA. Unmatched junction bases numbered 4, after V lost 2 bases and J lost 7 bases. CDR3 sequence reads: CASSLPGLGNEQFF. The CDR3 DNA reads TGTGCCAGCAGCTTACCGGGACTAGGGAATGAGCAGTTCTTC.

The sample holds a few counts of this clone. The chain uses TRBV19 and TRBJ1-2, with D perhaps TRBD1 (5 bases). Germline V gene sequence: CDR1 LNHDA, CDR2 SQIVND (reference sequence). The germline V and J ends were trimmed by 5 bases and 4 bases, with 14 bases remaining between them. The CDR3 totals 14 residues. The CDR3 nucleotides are TGTGCCAGTAGTTCTCCGGGGGAAAGCTATGGCTACACCTTC. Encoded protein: CASSSPGESYGYTF.

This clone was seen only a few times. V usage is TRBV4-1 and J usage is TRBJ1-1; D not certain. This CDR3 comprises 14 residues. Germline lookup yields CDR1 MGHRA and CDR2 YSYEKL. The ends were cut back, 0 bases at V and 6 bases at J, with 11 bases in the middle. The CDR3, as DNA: TGCGCCAGCAGCCAAGATGCGAGTAGCCCTGAAGCTTTCTTT. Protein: CASSQDASSPEAFF.

CDR3 region: CASATSGQTYEQYF. CDR3 coding DNA: TGTGCCAGCGCTACTAGCGGGCAAACCTACGAGCAGTACTTC. V gene TRBV6-6 combines with J gene TRBJ2-7, with TRBD2 matching 9 bases. V shed 8 bases, J shed 2 bases, and the junction held 7 bases outside the gene matches. CDR3 length equals 14 residues. Germline CDR1 and CDR2: MNHNY and SVGAGI (reference sequence).

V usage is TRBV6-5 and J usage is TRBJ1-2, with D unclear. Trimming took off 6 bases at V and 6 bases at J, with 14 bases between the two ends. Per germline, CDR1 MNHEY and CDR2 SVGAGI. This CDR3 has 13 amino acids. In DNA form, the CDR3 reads TGTGCCAGCAGCCCCCAGGTCTTTAATGGCTACACCTTC. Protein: CASSPQVFNGYTF.

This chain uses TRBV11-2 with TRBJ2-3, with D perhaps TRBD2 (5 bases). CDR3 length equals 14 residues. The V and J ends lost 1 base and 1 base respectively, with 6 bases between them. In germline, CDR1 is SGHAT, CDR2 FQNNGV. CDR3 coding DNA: TGTGCCAGCAGCTTAGGGACTCGCACAGATACGCAGTATTTT. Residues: CASSLGTRTDTQYF.

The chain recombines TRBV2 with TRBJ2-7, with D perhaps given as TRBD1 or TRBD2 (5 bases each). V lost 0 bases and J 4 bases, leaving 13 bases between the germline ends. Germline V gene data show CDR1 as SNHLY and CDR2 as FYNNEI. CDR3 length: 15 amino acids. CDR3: CASSEAPGRVYEQYF. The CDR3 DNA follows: TGTGCCAGCAGTGAAGCACCGGGGCGCGTATACGAGCAGTACTTC.